The rows below give T cell receptor beta chains drawn from one sample of a study of human T cells and chemical hapten exposure. One entry per CDR3 protein results from TCRdb running MiXCR on the RACE reads. The sample records 250,000 or so distinct CDR3 sequences, approximately 7.5% being singletons. This specimen consisted of whole blood, obtained in connection with sensitization to the hapten diphenylcyclopropenone (DPC). These receptors came from a man between 18 and 35 years old with alopecia areata. Some clones in this sample may be carry-over from other donors' samples. Each CDR3 is given with its conserved first and last residue. D genes are given only for firm matches. Only some rows state a clone size, as once, few, many or a class for expanded clones.

. | TRBJ1-3 | many | TRBV6-5 | TGTGCCAGCAGTTACTCAGAACAGGGTATCGGCGCTGGAAACACCATATATTTT | CASSYSEQGIGAGNTIYF
. | TRBJ2-6 | many | TRBV6-2/TRBV6-3 | TGTGCCAGCAGTTACAATCCGGGAGCCCTAGGGTCTGGGGCCAACGTCCTGACTTTC | CASSYNPGALGSGANVLTF
TRBD1 | TRBJ1-1 | once | TRBV15 | TGTGTCACCAGCAGAGCCCTGACAGGGACGAACACTGAAGCTTTCTTT | CVTSRALTGTNTEAFF
. | TRBJ2-3 | few | TRBV4-1 | TGCGCCAGCAGCCAAGGCAGGGGGGAAGATACGCAGTATTTT | CASSQGRGEDTQYF
. | TRBJ2-7 | . | TRBV20-1 | TGCAGTGCTAGAGACAGGATCGGCGAGCAGTACTTC | CSARDRIGEQYF
TRBD1 | TRBJ1-1 | . | TRBV20-1 | TGCAGTGCTACCTGGACAGGTATCGCTGAAGCTTTCTTT | CSATWTGIAEAFF
. | TRBJ1-5 | few | TRBV4-3 | TGCGCCAGCAGCCAAATAGCCGGGCAGCCCCAGCATTTT | CASSQIAGQPQHF
. | TRBJ2-2 | many | TRBV29-1 | TGCAGCGCCTCCAACACCGGGGAGCTGTTTTTT | CSASNTGELFF
. | TRBJ2-6 | many | TRBV5-1 | TGCGCCAGCAGCTTGTTAAGCTCTGGGGCCAACGTCCTGACTTTC | CASSLLSSGANVLTF
TRBD2 | TRBJ2-3 | few | TRBV9 | TGTGCCAGCAGCACATTAGCGGGGGGCACAGATACGCAGTATTTT | CASSTLAGGTDTQYF
. | TRBJ1-1 | many | TRBV10-3 | TGTGCCATCAGTCTGACAGGAACCTCCACTGAAGCTTTCTTT | CAISLTGTSTEAFF
TRBD2 | TRBJ2-7 | many | TRBV29-1 | TGCAGCACTCGTTCCCTAGCGGGGGAGTCCTACGAGCAGTACTTC | CSTRSLAGESYEQYF
. | TRBJ1-6 | many | TRBV7-9 | TGTGCCAGCAGCTTAGATTCACCCCTCCACTTT | CASSLDSPLHF
TRBD2 | TRBJ2-1 | . | TRBV12-3/TRBV12-4 | TGTGCCAGCAGTTCGACTAGCGGGGAAGGCCATGAGCAGTTCTTC | CASSSTSGEGHEQFF
TRBD1 | TRBJ1-2 | many | TRBV19 | TGTGCCAGTAGCCTGTGGGACAGGGATGTATCTAACTATGGCTACACCTTC | CASSLWDRDVSNYGYTF
. | TRBJ1-5 | . | TRBV20-1 | TGCAGTGCTAGAGATACCAGAGGTTTTAGCAATCAGCCCCAGCATTTT | CSARDTRGFSNQPQHF
TRBD1 | TRBJ1-2 | . | TRBV7-2 | TGTGCCAGCAGCTCAGACAGGGGAATTTACTATGGCTACACCTTC | CASSSDRGIYYGYTF
TRBD1 | TRBJ1-2 | many | TRBV10-3 | TGTGCCATCAGGACAGGGAGCTATGGCTACACCTTC | CAIRTGSYGYTF
. | TRBJ1-3 | few | TRBV20-1 | TGCAGTGCTAGTCACGGCTCTGGAAACACCATATATTTT | CSASHGSGNTIYF
TRBD1 | TRBJ2-5 | . | TRBV12-3/TRBV12-4 | TGTGCCAGCAGTTTGGGGACAGGTCCCCAAGAGACCCAGTACTTC | CASSLGTGPQETQYF
. | TRBJ1-2 | many | TRBV24-1 | TGTGCCGCCTCCTCGGGGGCATATGGCTACACCTTC | CAASSGAYGYTF
TRBD1 | TRBJ1-3 | . | TRBV15 | TGTGCCACCAGCAGAGATCGCAGGGGGCAAGGAAACACCATATATTTT | CATSRDRRGQGNTIYF
. | TRBJ2-1 | . | TRBV20-1 | TGCAGTGCTAGCCGGGGGCCGAGGGGCGAGCAGTTCTTC | CSASRGPRGEQFF
. | TRBJ2-5 | . | TRBV4-3 | TGCGCCAGCAGCCAAGGACTGCGCGGGGGCAGAGAGACCCAGTACTTC | CASSQGLRGGRETQYF
. | TRBJ2-5 | . | TRBV2 | TGTGCCACCTCGTTGGGGAGCGTGGAGACCCAGTACTTC | CATSLGSVETQYF
. | TRBJ2-2 | . | TRBV7-3 | TGTGCCAGCATGCAGACCGCGAACACCGGGGAGCTGTTTTTT | CASMQTANTGELFF
. | TRBJ1-2 | many | TRBV27 | TGTGCCAGCTCGCCGGGTTTTGGTATATATGGCTACACCTTC | CASSPGFGIYGYTF
TRBD2 | TRBJ2-5 | . | TRBV20-1 | TGCAGTGTCGGCGGGGGGTCCCAAGAGACCCAGTACTTC | CSVGGGSQETQYF
TRBD1 | TRBJ2-1 | many | TRBV11-2 | TGTGCCAGCAGCCCGCCCCGGGACAGGGTAAATGAGCAGTTCTTC | CASSPPRDRVNEQFF
TRBD1 | TRBJ2-7 | few | TRBV27 | TGTGCCAGCAGCTCCGGGACAGGAAGAGGTCCCTACGAGCAGTACTTC | CASSSGTGRGPYEQYF
TRBD1 | TRBJ1-6 | . | TRBV20-1 | TGCAGTGCTAGGGGGACAGAGTATAATTCACCCCTCCACTTT | CSARGTEYNSPLHF
. | TRBJ1-4 | . | TRBV5-1 | TGCGCCAGCAGCTTGGCCGAGGCGGTTAATGAAAAACTGTTTTTT | CASSLAEAVNEKLFF
. | TRBJ1-2 | few | TRBV5-1 | TGCGCCAGCAGCGAATCGACAGCAGACTATGGCTACACCTTC | CASSESTADYGYTF
. | TRBJ2-2 | . | TRBV18 | TGTGCCAGCTCACCACAATCGACAGTGAACACCGGGGAGCTGTTTTTT | CASSPQSTVNTGELFF
TRBD1 | TRBJ2-7 | few | TRBV6-2/TRBV6-3 | TGTGCCAGCAAGGACAGGGAGAGCGAGCAGTACTTC | CASKDRESEQYF
TRBD1 | TRBJ1-5 | . | TRBV3-1 | TGTGCCAGCAGCCAAGGACAGGGGGGGTACCAGCCCCAGCATTTT | CASSQGQGGYQPQHF
. | TRBJ2-7 | . | TRBV20-1 | TGCAGTGCTAGACCTTCGGGACACAAGACCTACGAGCAGTACTTC | CSARPSGHKTYEQYF
. | TRBJ2-2 | few | TRBV10-3 | TGTGCCAGCAGCGAGACCCCTAACACCGGGGAGCTGTTTTTT | CASSETPNTGELFF
TRBD1 | TRBJ2-3 | few | TRBV28 | TGTGCTGGTAGAGGACAGGACCGCACAGATACGCAGTATTTT | CAGRGQDRTDTQYF
TRBD1 | TRBJ1-1 | many | TRBV4-2 | TGTGCCAGCAGCCAAGAGACAGGGCGGAACACTGAAGCTTTCTTT | CASSQETGRNTEAFF
TRBD2 | TRBJ2-3 | . | TRBV2 | TGTGCCAGCATCGGACTAGCGGGGCAAGATACGCAGTATTTT | CASIGLAGQDTQYF
. | TRBJ2-2 | few | TRBV6-1 | TGTGCCAGCAGTGAAGTGGGGGCTGGTACCGGGGAGCTGTTTTTT | CASSEVGAGTGELFF
. | TRBJ2-3 | few | TRBV29-1 | TGCAGCGTTGAAGTTGGCGTAGGGTCGGATACGCAGTATTTT | CSVEVGVGSDTQYF
. | TRBJ1-1 | . | TRBV9 | TGTGCCAGCAGCGACCCGGGACAAAACCTTCCCCTGAACACTGAAGCTTTCTTT | CASSDPGQNLPLNTEAFF
. | TRBJ2-7 | many | TRBV6-5 | TGTGCCAGCAGTTCGACAGCAACCTACGAGCAGTACTTC | CASSSTATYEQYF
. | TRBJ2-3 | few | TRBV5-6 | TGTGCCAGCAGCCCCCCAGGGGCTACTAGCACAGATACGCAGTATTTT | CASSPPGATSTDTQYF
TRBD1 | TRBJ1-5 | . | TRBV3-1 | TGTGCCAGCAGCCAGGGGACAGGTATTTCGAATCAGCCCCAGCATTTT | CASSQGTGISNQPQHF
TRBD1 | TRBJ1-2 | many | TRBV5-1 | TGCGCCAGCAGCTTCCCCCCGGGACAGGGGCTCTATGGCTACACCTTC | CASSFPPGQGLYGYTF
TRBD1 | TRBJ2-3 | few | TRBV5-1 | TGCGCCAGCAGTCCTATCACAGGGGGAGATACGCAGTATTTT | CASSPITGGDTQYF
TRBD1 | TRBJ2-1 | few | TRBV27 | TGTGCCAGCAGTTTCGACAGGGGGCGCTACAATGAGCAGTTCTTC | CASSFDRGRYNEQFF
. | TRBJ2-7 | . | TRBV14 | TGTGCCAGCAGCCAAGGGAAGGGAATGTTCTACGAGCAGTACTTC | CASSQGKGMFYEQYF
. | TRBJ1-5 | . | TRBV12-3/TRBV12-4 | TGTGCCAGCAGTCACAGGGACAATCAGCCCCAGCATTTT | CASSHRDNQPQHF
. | TRBJ1-2 | few | TRBV21-1 | TGTGCCAGCAGCAATAACAGGGGGAACTATGGCTACACCTTC | CASSNNRGNYGYTF
. | TRBJ1-1 | . | TRBV29-1 | TGCAGCGTTGAAAAATCTACAGGGAGCACTGAAGCTTTCTTT | CSVEKSTGSTEAFF
. | TRBJ1-1 | many | TRBV29-1 | TGCAGCGTGACGGGGGCGGAGGGCACTGAAGCTTTCTTT | CSVTGAEGTEAFF
. | TRBJ1-1 | few | TRBV12-3/TRBV12-4 | TGTGCCAGCAGAACCGCAGGGTTAGCTCAGAACACTGAAGCTTTCTTT | CASRTAGLAQNTEAFF
TRBD2 | TRBJ2-3 | . | TRBV10-3 | TGTGCCATCAGAGCCACTAGCGGCAGCACAGATACGCAGTATTTT | CAIRATSGSTDTQYF